The 30 T cell receptor beta chains below all came from one sample that was sequenced in a study of T cell responses to AZD1222 COVID-19 vaccine. Libraries were prepared by immunoSEQ multiplex PCR; TCRdb keeps only in-frame clonotypes and omits some of them. Of under 130,000 clones in the sample, nearly 90% were seen once. The source material was peripheral blood, sampled 28 days after the second AZD1222 dose. These receptors were obtained from an adult who received the AZD1222 COVID-19 vaccine.

This clone has a single count. The J gene is TRBJ1-6, the V gene TRBV11-3; tentative D call: TRBD1 (6 bases). V was clipped by 5 bases and J by 0 bases, with 14 bases between them. The CDR3 runs 17 residues. In germline, CDR1 is SGHNT, CDR2 YENEEA. The CDR3 sequence: CASSPGTQSSYNSPLHF. In DNA, the CDR3 is TGTGCCAGCAGCCCCGGGACACAGAGCTCCTATAATTCACCCCTCCACTTT.

The rearrangement links TRBV2 to TRBJ2-1; 9 bases are a match to TRBD2. Germline V lookup: CDR1 SNHLY, CDR2 FYNNEI. Unmatched junction bases numbered 10, after V lost 4 bases and J lost 6 bases. The CDR3 is made up of 16 amino acids. The CDR3: CASSVGWREGSNEQFF. For the CDR3, the DNA is TGTGCCAGCAGTGTCGGGTGGCGGGAGGGCTCCAATGAGCAGTTCTTC.

V usage is TRBV11-3 and J usage is TRBJ2-2; TRBD2 aligns across 12 bases. Germline values: CDR1 SGHNT, CDR2 YENEEA. V gave up 5 bases and J gave up 11 bases; unmatched junction bases: 12. The CDR3 consists of 16 residues. The CDR3 coding sequence is TGTGCCAGCAGCACCCACCGCGCTAGCGGGAGGGATGAGCTGTTTTTT. Translation: CASSTHRASGRDELFF.

CDR3 nucleotides: TGCGCCAGCGCCGGGCGGGGCGGGATCTCCAATGAGCAGTTCTTC. Translation gives CASAGRGGISNEQFF. The V and J genes are TRBV5-1 and TRBJ2-1, with D possibly TRBD2 on 6 matching bases. The V end lost 7 bases, the J end lost 6 bases, and 20 bases lay between the germline ends. The V gene's germline CDR1 is SGHRS and CDR2 YFSETQ. The CDR3 covers 15 residues.

This rearrangement joins TRBV28 to TRBJ1-5, with D uncertain. Germline CDR1 reads MDHEN; CDR2 reads SYDVKM. V was cut by 2 bases and J by 6 bases, with 8 bases left in between. The CDR3 covers 13 residues. In DNA form, the CDR3 reads TGTGCCAGCAGTTTAGGGGTTGGTCAGCCCCAGCATTTT. Translation: CASSLGVGQPQHF.

This clone was detected a few times. This chain links TRBV29-1 with TRBJ2-3, with 8 bases identical to TRBD1. V lost 8 bases to trimming and J lost 3 bases; unmatched junction nucleotides: 7. CDR1 and CDR2 (germline): SQVTM, ANQGSEA. The CDR3 has 13 residues. This CDR3 reads CSYPGTGTDTQYF. The DNA of the CDR3 is TGCAGCTACCCCGGGACAGGAACAGATACGCAGTATTTT.

This chain uses TRBV5-4 with TRBJ2-5, with 7 nucleotides matching TRBD2. In germline, CDR1 is SGHNT, CDR2 YYREEE (reference sequence). Trimming at V came to 4 bases and at J to 3 bases, leaving 3 bases not matched to a gene. There are 13 residues in the CDR3. DNA of the CDR3: TGTGCCAGCAGCAGGACTAGGAAAGAGACCCAGTACTTC. This sequence encodes CASSRTRKETQYF.

Notes on this clone: Germline and junction disagree at one end, which may indicate a read error. V gene TRBV16 combines with J gene TRBJ2-5; D gene ambiguous. Germline assignment: CDR1 KGHSY and CDR2 FQNENV. This CDR3 has 14 amino acids. The CDR3 nucleotides are TGTGCCAGTAGCCAATCGGAGAGTATAGAGACCCAGTACTTC. Translation gives CASSQSESIETQYF.

This rearrangement joins TRBV5-1 to TRBJ2-2; D remains ambiguous. In germline, CDR1 is SGHRS, CDR2 YFSETQ. Trimming left V 3 bases short and J 5 bases short, with 5 bases between. The CDR3 is made up of 12 amino acids. The CDR3 is CASSYQTGELFF. The CDR3 nucleotides are TGCGCCAGCAGCTACCAAACCGGGGAGCTGTTTTTT.

The rearrangement uses TRBV19 and TRBJ2-6, with D maybe TRBD1 (5 bases). CDR3 length: 15 amino acids. V lost 6 bases to trimming and J lost 0 bases, with 9 bases between them. The germline gives CDR1 LNHDA, CDR2 SQIVND (reference sequence). CDR3 loop: CASRRDSSGANVLTF. Written as DNA, the CDR3 is TGTGCCAGTAGACGTGACAGCTCTGGGGCCAACGTCCTGACTTTC.

This rearrangement joins TRBV18 to TRBJ2-1; 9 bases fit TRBD1. The V segment lost 3 bases and the J segment 14 bases; nucleotides outside the gene matches: 8. Per germline, CDR1 KGHSH and CDR2 LQKENI. This CDR3 has 13 amino acids. CDR3 amino acids: CASSPETGGRKFF. The CDR3 DNA is TGTGCCAGCTCACCGGAGACAGGGGGACGGAAGTTCTTC.

This chain connects TRBV27 to TRBJ1-1, with D uncertain. V was pared by 3 bases and J by 1 base, with 9 bases between. The CDR3 is 14 amino acids. Germline V gene lookup returns CDR1 MNHEY and CDR2 SMNVEV (reference sequence). CDR3: CASSFGQANTEAFF. The CDR3 nucleotides are TGTGCCAGCAGTTTCGGGCAGGCGAACACTGAAGCTTTCTTT.

Note on this clone: This sample includes further DNA sequences coding for the same CDR3. V usage is TRBV19 and J usage is TRBJ2-7, with unresolved D. The CDR3 extends over 12 amino acids. V gave up 5 bases and J gave up 3 bases, with 8 bases separating them. Germline V gene data show CDR1 as LNHDA and CDR2 as SQIVND (reference sequence). The CDR3: CASSASSYEQYF. The CDR3 DNA reads TGTGCCAGTAGTGCTTCAAGCTACGAGCAGTACTTC.

The chain recombines TRBV3-1 (or the pseudogene TRBV3-2) with TRBJ2-6; D not resolved. The CDR3 runs to 17 residues. The V end was cut by 4 bases, the J end by 0 bases, with 13 bases between. The germline gives CDR1 LGHDT, CDR2 YNNKEL (reference sequence). CDR3 bases: TGTGCCAGCAGCCCAGTCGTAGTTGGCTCTGGGGCCAACGTCCTGACTTTC. Protein: CASSPVVVGSGANVLTF.

The chain recombines TRBV27 with TRBJ1-1; 7 nucleotides line up with TRBD1. In germline, CDR1 is MNHEY, CDR2 SMNVEV (reference sequence). The CDR3 totals 16 residues. V shed 3 bases and J 4 bases; nucleotides not matched to a gene: 11. The CDR3 here is CASSLGPTGDVTEAFF. In DNA form, the CDR3 reads TGTGCCAGCAGTTTGGGGCCTACAGGGGATGTCACTGAAGCTTTCTTT.

The rearrangement uses TRBV5-5 and TRBJ1-1; possible D gene TRBD1, 5 bases. The CDR3 covers 14 residues. V lost 0 bases and J lost 5, with 11 bases in between. In germline, CDR1 is SGHKS, CDR2 YYEKEE (reference sequence). The CDR3 is CASSLAPGRTEAFF. CDR3 nucleotides: TGTGCCAGCAGCTTGGCCCCGGGACGGACTGAAGCTTTCTTT.

The chain combines TRBV30 with TRBJ1-4, with D perhaps TRBD1 (6 bases). V was shortened by 0 bases and J by 3 bases, with 11 bases between the two germline ends. Germline CDR1 GTSNPN, CDR2 SVGIG (reference sequence). The CDR3 consists of 15 residues. CDR3 in amino acids: CAWSVVDRPNEKLFF. CDR3 coding DNA: TGTGCCTGGAGTGTTGTTGACAGGCCTAATGAAAAACTGTTTTTT.

V is TRBV18 and J is TRBJ2-5, with no clear D. Trimming stripped 2 bases from V and 1 base from J, with 11 bases between. Germline V CDR1 and CDR2: KGHSH, LQKENI. The CDR3 totals 15 residues. The CDR3 DNA reads TGTGCCAGCTCACCAATCGCCTCATTCCAAGAGACCCAGTACTTC. Translation: CASSPIASFQETQYF.

V is TRBV19 and J is TRBJ2-3; 7 bases align to TRBD1. Germline V CDR1 and CDR2: LNHDA, SQIVND (reference sequence). V trimming: 4 bases; J trimming: 2 bases; junction bases outside the gene matches: 6. CDR3 length equals 15 residues. CDR3 sequence (DNA): TGTGCCAGTAGTAAACCGGACAGGCCCACAGATACGCAGTATTTT. Translation: CASSKPDRPTDTQYF.

The chain combines TRBV19 with TRBJ1-5; a weak D match, TRBD1 (5 bases). The V and J ends lost 6 bases and 3 bases respectively, with 18 bases between them. This CDR3 spans 16 amino acids. Germline CDR1 is LNHDA and CDR2 is SQIVND (reference sequence). CDR3 coding DNA: TGTGCCAGTAGGGGAGGGGCCCAGCCATCCAATCAGCCCCAGCATTTT. Amino acids: CASRGGAQPSNQPQHF.

The chain uses TRBV27 and TRBJ2-7; TRBD1 or TRBD2 may be the D gene (5 bases each). Germline V lookup: CDR1 MNHEY, CDR2 SMNVEV (reference sequence). Trimming pared 10 bases from V and 3 bases from J, leaving 22 bases between. This CDR3 has 15 residues. CDR3 loop: CATSWGPKKVYEQYF. For the CDR3, the DNA is TGTGCCACCTCCTGGGGACCGAAAAAGGTCTACGAGCAGTACTTC.

The V and J genes are TRBV6-1 and TRBJ1-2; 10 positions match TRBD1. V lost 3 bases and J lost 4; bases outside the gene matches: 5. The CDR3 consists of 15 residues. Germline values: CDR1 MNHNS, CDR2 SASEGT. This CDR3 is CASSDGQGGVYGYTF. For the CDR3, the DNA is TGTGCCAGCAGTGATGGACAGGGGGGTGTCTATGGCTACACCTTC.

The chain links TRBV12-3 or TRBV12-4 to TRBJ2-1; D might be TRBD1 or TRBD2, each matching 5 bases. V lost 5 bases to trimming and J lost 9 bases, with 14 bases between them. The CDR3 covers 13 residues. In DNA form, the CDR3 reads TGTGCCAGCAGTCCCGGGACGGCCAGTGAGCAGTTCTTC. This gives the protein CASSPGTASEQFF.

In nucleotides, the CDR3 is TGTGCCACCAGTGACTCAGGGAAAGGGCGAGGCTACACCTTC. Amino acids: CATSDSGKGRGYTF. This rearrangement joins TRBV24-1 to TRBJ1-2, with D perhaps matching TRBD1 (5 bases). Germline assignment: CDR1 KGHDR and CDR2 SFDVKD. The CDR3 contains 14 residues. Trimming pared 4 bases from V and 8 bases from J, leaving 16 bases between.

The chain is built from TRBV9 and TRBJ1-6, with TRBD1 identical over 9 bases. From germline, CDR1 is SGDLS and CDR2 YYNGEE. The CDR3 runs 15 residues. V shed 3 bases, J shed 6 bases, and the junction held 4 bases outside the gene matches. Here the CDR3 DNA reads TGTGCCAGCAGCGAACGGGACAGGGTTAATTCACCCCTCCACTTT. Its translation: CASSERDRVNSPLHF.

The genes are TRBV5-4 and TRBJ2-1, with 7 bases matching TRBD2. Germline CDR1 SGHNT, CDR2 YYREEE (reference sequence). The V segment lost 0 bases and the J segment 5 bases; nucleotides outside the gene matches: 5. This CDR3 comprises 15 residues. In DNA, the CDR3 is TGTGCCAGCAGCTTGGCTGGCGGGAGTCACAATGAGCAGTTCTTC. Its translation: CASSLAGGSHNEQFF.

The genes are TRBV6-5 and TRBJ1-6; D possibly corresponds to TRBD1 (6 bases). The length of the CDR3 is 14 residues. CDR1 MNHEY and CDR2 SVGAGI come from the germline V gene. Trimming stripped 7 bases from V and 5 bases from J, with 12 bases between. CDR3 region: CASTLQGNNSPLHF. CDR3 nucleotide sequence: TGTGCCAGCACTCTACAGGGAAATAATTCACCCCTCCACTTT.

The rearrangement uses TRBV5-1 and TRBJ1-4, with 8 bases that match TRBD1. This CDR3 has 17 residues. Germline CDR1 and CDR2: SGHRS and YFSETQ. J gave up 0 bases and V 1 base, and 5 bases lay outside the gene matches. The chain's CDR3 is CASSLLGTGATNEKLFF. DNA for the CDR3: TGCGCCAGCAGCTTGTTAGGGACAGGCGCAACTAATGAAAAACTGTTTTTT.

V usage is TRBV5-1 and J usage is TRBJ2-4; TRBD1 matches 10 bases. With V trimmed by 2 bases and J by 0 bases, 11 bases remained unmatched. The CDR3 totals 19 residues. Per germline, CDR1 SGHRS and CDR2 YFSETQ. CDR3 loop: CASSLPGQGLGLAKNIQYF. The CDR3 DNA reads as TGCGCCAGCAGCTTACCGGGACAGGGGTTGGGGCTAGCCAAAAACATTCAGTACTTC.

The chain is built from TRBV11-2 and TRBJ2-4; a weak D match, TRBD2 (5 bases). CDR1 and CDR2 from the germline V gene are SGHAT and FQNNGV. V lost 8 bases to trimming and J lost 6 bases, with 20 bases between them. The length of the CDR3 is 15 residues. In DNA form, the CDR3 reads TGTGCCAGCCAACGTGCCCTTGGAGGTATAAACATTCAGTACTTC. Its protein product is CASQRALGGINIQYF. Based on the CDR3 plus reference TRBV11-2 and TRBJ2-4, the full variable domain is EAGVAQSPRYKIIEKRQSVAFWCNPISGHATLYWYQQILGQGPKLLIQFQNNGVVDDSQLPKDRFSAERLKGVDSTLKIQPAKLEDSAVYLCASQRALGGINIQYFGAGTRLSVL.